A selection of T cell receptor beta chains follows, all from one sample in a study of cytomegalovirus exposure and HLA in healthy donors. Clones were sequenced by immunoSEQ multiplex PCR, and TCRdb holds only the in-frame ones, with some missing. The table has 200,000 to 250,000 clones, 70% to 80% seen once. Sequencing was performed on PBMCs. Receptors originate from a woman in her twenties or thirties in good health and CMV-seronegative. Each CDR3 is given without its conserved first and last residue. D genes are given only for firm matches.

.	TRBV28	15	TRBJ1-5	ASSPISKLSRNQPQH
.	TRBV7-9	10	TRBJ1-5	SSSLSREPQH
.	TRBV29-1	10	TRBJ1-2	SVVGTIYGYT
.	TRBV25-1	12	TRBJ1-2	ASSEAGSGYGYT
.	TRBV5-6	10	TRBJ1-2	ASSPRGYGYT
.	TRBV2	13	TRBJ1-4	ASRAHGQSNEKLF
.	TRBV9	12	TRBJ2-1	ASSVGGGRGEQF
TRBD2	TRBV19	13	TRBJ2-1	ASSPTSGSYNEQF
.	TRBV10-1	14	TRBJ2-3	ASSERSRHPTDTQY
.	TRBV10-3	11	TRBJ1-1	AISESTGTEAF
.	TRBV15	13	TRBJ1-1	ATSRGGDRNTEAF
.	TRBV7-9	10	TRBJ2-7	ASSSAGYEQY
.	TRBV9	14	TRBJ2-1	ASSVGVGSSFNEQF